The present T cell receptor (beta chain) was sequenced within a study of vaccination and CD4 T cells after COVID-19. Across the study: The post-COVID sampling time was a median about 100 days after diagnosis, ranging from 35 to 161.

Details on this clonotype: Its antigen is unidentified.

Treatment given: approximately nine-day PBMC culture with coronavirus spike peptide pools or control peptides (ViraFEST assay). Sequencing of cultured CD4+ T cell DNA used the Oncomine TCR Beta short-read assay. TCRdb re-called the PCR reads through MiXCR, storing one row per CDR3 protein. The sample lists about 12,000 distinct CDR3 sequences, about 61% occurring once. The study's findings and limits: Convalescent patients displayed a median around 88% of reactive clones emerging only post-vaccination.

V was pared by 4 bases and J by 9 bases, with 16 bases between. CDR3 length: 14 residues. Germline CDR1 is GTSNPN and CDR2 is SVGIG (reference sequence). Sample: CD4+ T cells from blood, cultured in vitro. The TCR comes from a human donor who had recovered from COVID-19. The chain uses TRBV30 and TRBJ1-6; maybe TRBD1 (6 bases). CDR3 in amino acids: CAWNQQGTGSPLHF. CDR3 DNA: TGTGCCTGGAACCAACAGGGAACCGGTTCACCCCTCCACTTT. The complete variable domain, with remaining parts taken from reference TRBV30 and TRBJ1-6, reads SQTIHQWPATLVQPVGSPLSLECTVEGTSNPNLYWYRQAAGRGLQLLFYSVGIGQISSEVPQNLSASRPQDRQFILSSKKLLLSDSGFYLCAWNQQGTGSPLHFGNGTRLTVT.